This TCR beta chain stems from a study of tumor-infiltrating lymphocytes in oesophageal squamous cell carcinoma (dated by TCRdb to 2016 to 2018). A note on this clonotype: No antigen is known for it. It is likely a read error, because the conserved phenylalanine at the end of the CDR3 is missing. It is unclear where the CDR3 begins or ends on the DNA, so no DNA is shown, and the CDR3 is as TCRdb lists it.

Libraries were prepared through PCR. Sequencing was carried out with an Illumina HiSeq 1500. TCRdb reran the public reads through fastp at Q25 and MiXCR, keeping productive beta chains. For every CDR3 protein sequence, its rows merge into one entry that carries the most common genes and DNA. This sample lists approximately 11,000 distinct CDR3 sequences; 40% to 60% were detected once. Of the sample, over 15% falls within the top ten clones. The CDR3 numbers 18 amino acids, ends counted. According to the germline V gene, CDR1 reads SGHTA and CDR2 reads FQGTGA. The sequenced material came from esophageal tumor tissue. The chain couples TRBV7-3 to TRBJ2-1; TRBD2, the D gene given by the table, was not confirmed from the DNA. The receptor comes from a female donor with esophageal squamous cell carcinoma. CDR3 sequence: CASSLSWTSGGNEQFFGS.